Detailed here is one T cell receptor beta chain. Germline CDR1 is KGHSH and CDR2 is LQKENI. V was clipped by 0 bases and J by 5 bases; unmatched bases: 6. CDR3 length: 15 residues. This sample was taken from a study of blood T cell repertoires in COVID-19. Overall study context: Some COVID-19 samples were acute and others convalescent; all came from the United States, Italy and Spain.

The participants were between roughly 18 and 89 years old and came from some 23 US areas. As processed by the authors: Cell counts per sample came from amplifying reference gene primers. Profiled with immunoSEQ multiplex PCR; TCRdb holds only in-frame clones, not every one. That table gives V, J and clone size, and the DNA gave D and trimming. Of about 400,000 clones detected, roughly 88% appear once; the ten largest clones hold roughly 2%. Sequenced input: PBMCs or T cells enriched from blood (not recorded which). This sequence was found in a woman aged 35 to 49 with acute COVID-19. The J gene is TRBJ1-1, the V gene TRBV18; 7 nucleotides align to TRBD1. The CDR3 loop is CASSPPLQGNTEAFF. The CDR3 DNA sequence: TGTGCCAGCTCACCACCGTTACAGGGGAATACTGAAGCTTTCTTT.